Detailed here is one T cell receptor (beta chain). In the authors' methods: Reference gene primer amplification gave nucleated cell count estimates. Only in-frame clones appear in the TCRdb table, and some are missing; sequencing was by immunoSEQ multiplex PCR. For V, J and clone size, that table is used; D and trimming come from the DNA. The data show approximately 230,000 clones, roughly nine tenths seen once. This specimen comes from a study of blood T cell repertoires in COVID-19. Study background: The study drew acute and convalescent COVID-19 samples from the United States, Italy and Spain. Nucleic acid was either cDNA or gDNA, and it came from T cells, B-cell-depleted T cells, or PBMCs.

Assignments of participants to cohorts depended upon their own reported clinical history. CDR3 size: 16 residues. V lost 4 bases, J lost 0 bases, and 12 bases lay in between. CDR1 is LGHNA and CDR2 is YSLEER in the germline V gene. The origin of this receptor is a woman younger than 45 with acute COVID-19. The source material was PBMCs or T cells enriched from blood (not recorded which). The chain carries TRBV4-3 and TRBJ2-2; unclear D gene. CDR3 sequence reads: CASSLDTYANTGELFF. The CDR3 DNA sequence: TGCGCCAGCAGCCTCGATACATATGCGAACACCGGGGAGCTGTTTTTT.